Each of the 24 T cell receptor beta chains below was sequenced from the same sample in a study of T cell repertoires in cytomegalovirus infection. Their antigens remain unidentified. TCRdb reprocessed the reads with MiXCR, giving one entry per CDR3 protein. The profile shows about 740,000 distinct CDR3 sequences, 30% to 40% of them singletons. This sample comprised cultured PBMCs, obtained from culture after CMV antigen stimulation. Every receptor here comes from a human donor in good health (CMV status not recorded). Some clones in this sample may be carry-over from other donors' samples.

This clonotype has a single count. The gene calls are TRBV9 and TRBJ2-3, with 8 positions matching TRBD2. J was trimmed by 1 base and V by 4 bases; bases with no gene match: 8. The V gene's germline CDR1 is SGDLS and CDR2 YYNGEE. CDR3 length equals 16 residues. The CDR3 sequence: CASSSSGHSGTDTQYF. CDR3 DNA: TGTGCCAGCAGCTCTAGCGGGCACAGTGGCACAGATACGCAGTATTTT.

J is TRBJ2-1 and V is TRBV20-1; the match to TRBD2 covers 7 bases. The junction had 8 bases not matched to a gene; V was cut back by 3 bases and J by 0 bases. CDR3 size: 16 residues. Germline V gene lookup returns CDR1 DFQATT and CDR2 SNEGSKA (reference sequence). CDR3 amino acids: CSARGLLAASYNEQFF. The CDR3 region has the DNA TGCAGTGCTAGGGGGCTTCTAGCGGCCTCCTACAATGAGCAGTTCTTC.

Note on this clonotype: Mismatch with germline at one junction end may stem from a read error. V is TRBV20-1 and J is TRBJ1-1, with D maybe TRBD1 (6 bases). CDR1 and CDR2 (germline): DFQATT, SNEGSKA (reference sequence). The CDR3 is 13 residues long. DNA of the CDR3: TGCAGTGCGAGAGGGGGTTTTAACACTGAAGCTTTCTTT. As protein: CSARGGFNTEAFF.

V is TRBV12-3 or TRBV12-4 and J is TRBJ1-2; 7 bases agree with TRBD1. The CDR3 contains 17 residues. J lost 4 bases, V lost 3 bases, and 14 bases had no gene match. The CDR3 loop is CASSLGGTVEIIYGYTF. For the CDR3, the DNA is TGTGCCAGCAGTTTGGGTGGGACAGTCGAGATAATCTATGGCTACACCTTC.

This chain joins TRBV11-2 and TRBJ2-2, with a possible D match to TRBD1 (6 bases). CDR1 and CDR2 from the germline V gene are SGHAT and FQNNGV. The CDR3 covers 13 residues. V gave up 7 bases and J gave up 5 bases, with 11 bases separating them. CDR3 protein: CASMGASTGELFF. In DNA form, the CDR3 reads TGTGCCAGCATGGGGGCCAGTACCGGGGAGCTGTTTTTT.

This chain links TRBV20-1 with TRBJ2-7; 10 bases are a match to TRBD2. CDR3 length: 16 residues. Trimming removed 0 bases from V and 2 bases from J; junction bases left unmatched: 7. The V gene's germline CDR1 is DFQATT and CDR2 SNEGSKA (reference sequence). This CDR3 reads CSARDASGTSAYEQYF. The DNA for the CDR3 is TGCAGTGCTAGAGATGCCTCCGGGACTAGCGCCTACGAGCAGTACTTC.

V gene TRBV5-1 combines with J gene TRBJ1-2, with TRBD1 matching over 7 bases. V dropped 0 bases and J dropped 4; count of bases not matched to a gene: 6. This CDR3 is 15 amino acids long. Germline CDR1 is SGHRS and CDR2 is YFSETQ. The CDR3 reads CASSLADRDLYGYTF. Written as DNA, the CDR3 is TGCGCCAGCAGCTTGGCTGACAGGGATCTCTATGGCTACACCTTC.

This clonotype occurred a few times. This sequence joins TRBV10-3 and TRBJ2-5, with TRBD2 identical over 10 bases. This CDR3 region has 13 residues. V shed 11 bases, J shed 3 bases, and the junction held 6 bases outside the gene matches. The germline gives CDR1 ENHRY, CDR2 SYGVKD. The CDR3 nucleotides are TGTGCCGTTGGGACTAGCGCCGAAGAGACCCAGTACTTC. Translated: CAVGTSAEETQYF.

This clonotype came up a few times. The chain combines TRBV20-1 with TRBJ2-1; either TRBD1 or TRBD2 may supply D (7 bases each). V was pared by 0 bases and J by 7 bases, with 16 bases between. This CDR3 is built from 15 residues. Germline CDR1 reads DFQATT; CDR2 reads SNEGSKA (reference sequence). For the CDR3, the DNA is TGCAGTGCTAGAGAAACAGGGGTGGGGGGGAATGAGCAGTTCTTC. Its protein is CSARETGVGGNEQFF.

This clonotype turned up a few times. CDR3 coding DNA: TGTGCCAGCACCCCTCACGGGGGACTCCAAGAGACCCAGTACTTC. This encodes CASTPHGGLQETQYF. The genes are TRBV12-3 or TRBV12-4 and TRBJ2-5, with a possible D match to TRBD2 (6 bases). CDR3 length: 15 residues. V lost 7 bases and J lost 1, with 16 bases in between.

The chain has TRBV6-2 or TRBV6-3 and TRBJ1-2; 7 bases fit TRBD1. The CDR3 runs 14 residues. Germline V gene lookup returns CDR1 MNHEY and CDR2 SVGEGT. Trimming cost V 6 bases and J 2 bases; bases outside gene matches: 6. The CDR3 DNA reads as TGTGCCAGCAGAATCCAGACAGGGAACTATGGCTACACCTTC. It specifies CASRIQTGNYGYTF.

This clonotype appeared many times. This sequence joins TRBV4-3 and TRBJ2-7, with 9 nucleotides matching TRBD1. The length of the CDR3 is 16 residues. The germline gives CDR1 LGHNA, CDR2 YSLEER. The trim removed 0 bases at V and 5 bases at J, leaving 8 bases unmatched. The CDR3 is CASSQDRTGGFDEQYF. The CDR3 DNA sequence: TGCGCCAGCAGCCAAGATAGAACAGGGGGCTTCGACGAGCAGTACTTC.

There are a few counts of this clonotype. The chain uses TRBV7-2 and TRBJ2-1; D unresolved. CDR3 length: 14 amino acids. Deletions cut 4 bases from V and 9 bases from J, with 16 bases between. CDR1 is SGHTA, CDR2 FQGNSA, per germline. Here the CDR3 reads CASSSYPLGGEQFF. The CDR3 coding sequence is TGTGCCAGCAGCTCCTACCCCTTAGGCGGTGAGCAGTTCTTC. Full variable domain (missing parts from reference TRBV7-2 and TRBJ2-1): GAGVSQSPSNKVTEKGKDVELRCDPISGHTALYWYRQSLGQGLEFLIYFQGNSAPDKSGLPSDRFSAERTGGSVSTLTIQRTQQEDSAVYLCASSSYPLGGEQFFGPGTRLTVL.

This clonotype was seen more than once but under ten times. The genes are TRBV12-3 or TRBV12-4 and TRBJ1-5; D is possibly TRBD1 (6 bases). V dropped 3 bases and J dropped 6 bases, with 12 bases sitting between them. The CDR3 covers 14 residues. As DNA, the CDR3 is TGTGCCAGCAGTTTGGGGCTCAGGGGTCAGCCCCAGCATTTT. As protein: CASSLGLRGQPQHF.

CDR3 sequence: CSWGRINQPQHF. DNA of the CDR3: TGCAGCTGGGGACGGATAAATCAGCCCCAGCATTTT. The chain employs TRBV20-1 and TRBJ1-5, with TRBD1 as a possible D gene (5 bases). CDR1 and CDR2 (germline): DFQATT, SNEGSKA (reference sequence). CDR3 size: 12 residues.

This clonotype was seen more than once but under ten times. This chain connects TRBV6-2 or TRBV6-3 to TRBJ2-7; D may be TRBD1 or TRBD2 (6 bases each). The CDR3 consists of 12 residues. The ends were cut back, 7 bases at V and 10 bases at J, with 17 bases in the middle. The germline V gene encodes CDR1 MNHEY and CDR2 SVGEGT. As DNA, the CDR3 is TGTGCCAGCACGCGGGGACATTCGAGTCAGTACTTC. Amino acid sequence: CASTRGHSSQYF.

The rearrangement links TRBV28 to TRBJ2-7; perhaps D is TRBD1 or TRBD2 (5 bases each). This CDR3 has 15 amino acids. Germline V gene sequence: CDR1 MDHEN, CDR2 SYDVKM. CDR3 region: CATEFVLGTSYEQYF. As DNA, the CDR3 is TGTGCAACCGAGTTTGTACTGGGGACCTCCTACGAGCAGTACTTC.

V is TRBV5-5 and J is TRBJ1-1, with TRBD1 as a possible D gene (5 bases). Between the trimmed V and J ends, which lost 0 bases and 7 bases, there was a span of 13 bases. CDR1 and CDR2 (germline): SGHKS, YYEKEE (reference sequence). The CDR3 is 14 residues long. This CDR3 reads CASSLVEGMREAFF. The CDR3 DNA reads as TGTGCCAGCAGCTTGGTTGAGGGGATGCGTGAAGCTTTCTTT.

The chain uses TRBV19 and TRBJ2-6, with a possible D match to TRBD2 (5 bases). The V and J ends lost 3 bases and 4 bases respectively, with 13 bases between them. The CDR3 spans 16 residues. CDR1 is LNHDA and CDR2 is SQIVND in the germline V gene (reference sequence). The CDR3 spells CASSIRSRVGANVLTF. The CDR3 nucleotides are TGTGCCAGTAGTATTAGGTCGAGGGTGGGGGCCAACGTCCTGACTTTC. The variable domain in full, with the rest retrieved from reference TRBV19 and TRBJ2-6, is DGGITQSPKYLFRKEGQNVTLSCEQNLNHDAMYWYRQDPGQGLRLIYYSQIVNDFQKGDIAEGYSVSREKKESFPLTVTSAQKNPTAFYLCASSIRSRVGANVLTFGAGSRLTVL.

This clonotype was counted only a few times. The genes are TRBV18 and TRBJ2-7; 8 positions match TRBD1. Looked up from germline, CDR1 is KGHSH and CDR2 is LQKENI. V lost 3 bases to trimming and J lost 5 bases; unmatched junction nucleotides: 9. This CDR3 contains 15 residues. The CDR3 here is CASSPAGGARNEQYF. CDR3 DNA: TGTGCCAGCTCACCCGCAGGGGGCGCGAGAAACGAGCAGTACTTC.

V is TRBV5-1 and J is TRBJ2-5; D ambiguous. The CDR3 spans 16 residues. Trimming cost V 0 bases and J 0 bases, with 12 bases left between them. Germline V gene data show CDR1 as SGHRS and CDR2 as YFSETQ. In nucleotides, the CDR3 is TGCGCCAGCAGCTTGGTTATGGGAACCAACCAAGAGACCCAGTACTTC. Protein product: CASSLVMGTNQETQYF.

Ten or more counts support this clonotype. The CDR3 sequence is CASSARRGGSFNEQFF. In nucleotides, the CDR3 is TGTGCCAGCAGCGCCCGAAGGGGGGGCTCGTTCAATGAGCAGTTCTTC. The chain links TRBV7-2 to TRBJ2-1, with D possibly being TRBD2 (7 bases). The V end was cut by 5 bases, the J end by 6 bases, with 20 bases between. Germline CDR1 is SGHTA and CDR2 is FQGNSA. This CDR3 is 16 amino acids long.

This clonotype was counted between two and nine times. V usage is TRBV6-6 and J usage is TRBJ2-3; D unresolved. Germline CDR1 MNHNY, CDR2 SVGAGI (reference sequence). This CDR3 spans 13 amino acids. The V and J ends lost 5 bases and 2 bases respectively, with 8 bases between them. In DNA, the CDR3 is TGTGCCAGCAGTGGACCGGACACAGATACGCAGTATTTT. Its protein product is CASSGPDTDTQYF.

This clonotype was detected many times. The chain links TRBV7-8 to TRBJ1-2; 7 bases are shared with TRBD1. Trimming at V came to 2 bases and at J to 8 bases, leaving 8 bases not matched to a gene. CDR1 and CDR2 (germline): SGHVS, FQNEAQ. The CDR3 totals 14 residues. The chain's CDR3 is CASSLTTGVAGYTF. As DNA, the CDR3 is TGTGCCAGCAGCTTAACCACAGGGGTCGCGGGCTACACCTTC.